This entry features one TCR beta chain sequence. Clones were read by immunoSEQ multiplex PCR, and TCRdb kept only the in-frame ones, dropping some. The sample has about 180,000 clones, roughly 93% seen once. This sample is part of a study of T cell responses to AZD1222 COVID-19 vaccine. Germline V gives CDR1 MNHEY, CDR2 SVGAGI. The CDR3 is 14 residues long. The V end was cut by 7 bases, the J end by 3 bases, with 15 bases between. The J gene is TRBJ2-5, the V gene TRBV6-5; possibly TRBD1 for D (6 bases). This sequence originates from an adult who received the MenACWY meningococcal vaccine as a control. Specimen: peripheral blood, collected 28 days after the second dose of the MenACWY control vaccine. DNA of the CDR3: TGTGCCAGCACGGAAAACAGGGCGAAAGAGACCCAGTACTTC. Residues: CASTENRAKETQYF.